These 28 T cell receptor beta chains came from one sample sequenced in a study of blood T cell repertoires in COVID-19. The data were produced by immunoSEQ multiplex PCR, yet TCRdb's version contains in-frame clones alone and is incomplete. The table has about 290,000 clones, 85% seen once. Sequencing used peripheral blood. These TCRs come from a woman between 45 and 65 years old with active or convalescent COVID-19.

Comment on this clone: Other DNA sequences from this sample encode an identical CDR3 as well. V and J are TRBV6-5 and TRBJ2-7; 12 nucleotides align to TRBD2. Germline lookup yields CDR1 MNHEY and CDR2 SVGAGI. The V and J ends lost 5 bases and 1 base, in that order; junction bases with no gene match: 3. This CDR3 spans 15 amino acids. The DNA of the CDR3 is TGTGCCAGCAGTCCAGGGACTAGCGGGTCCTACGAGCAGTACTTC. Amino acids: CASSPGTSGSYEQYF.

The chain couples TRBV18 to TRBJ1-1; D gene ambiguous. Trimming pared 4 bases from V and 4 bases from J, leaving 13 bases between. CDR3 size: 14 residues. Germline CDR1 reads KGHSH; CDR2 reads LQKENI. The CDR3 region has the DNA TGTGCCAGCTCACTATTAGAGTATGCCACTGAAGCTTTCTTT. This translates into CASSLLEYATEAFF.

The V gene is TRBV27, the J gene TRBJ1-1; 8 bases are a match to TRBD1. The CDR3 extends over 16 amino acids. V lost 5 bases and J lost 1; bases outside the gene matches: 9. The germline V gene has CDR1 MNHEY and CDR2 SMNVEV (reference sequence). The CDR3 protein is CASSLVYRGKNTEAFF. As DNA, the CDR3 is TGTGCCAGCAGTCTCGTATACAGGGGGAAGAACACTGAAGCTTTCTTT.

The chain is built from TRBV4-1 and TRBJ1-2; 9 bases align to TRBD1. The CDR3 contains 15 residues. The V gene's germline CDR1 is MGHRA and CDR2 YSYEKL. The trim removed 5 bases at V and 7 bases at J, leaving 11 bases unmatched. CDR3 loop: CASSARDREVVGYTF. CDR3 coding DNA: TGCGCCAGCAGCGCCCGGGACAGGGAAGTGGTTGGCTACACCTTC.

The V gene is TRBV2, the J gene TRBJ1-3; 7 bases fit TRBD1. The germline V gene encodes CDR1 SNHLY and CDR2 FYNNEI. CDR3 length equals 15 residues. After removal of 6 bases from V and 0 bases from J, the junction contained 5 bases not matched to a gene. The chain's CDR3 is CASSPDRASGNTIYF. Here the CDR3 DNA reads TGTGCCAGCAGCCCCGACAGGGCCTCTGGAAACACCATATATTTT.

V is TRBV28 and J is TRBJ2-1; 11 nucleotides agree with TRBD2. The V gene end was trimmed by 9 bases and the J gene end by 1 base; junction bases not matched to a gene: 14. Germline V gene lookup returns CDR1 MDHEN and CDR2 SYDVKM. The CDR3 runs 18 residues. The CDR3 here is CASDLAGGHDLSYNEQFF. The CDR3 DNA follows: TGTGCCAGTGATCTAGCGGGAGGCCACGACTTATCCTACAATGAGCAGTTCTTC.

The genes are TRBV18 and TRBJ2-1; D is uncertain. CDR1 is KGHSH, CDR2 LQKENI, per germline. V dropped 0 bases and J dropped 6 bases, with 9 bases sitting between them. CDR3 length equals 14 residues. The CDR3 sequence is CASSPPSSPNEQFF. CDR3 coding DNA: TGTGCCAGCTCACCACCGTCTAGTCCCAATGAGCAGTTCTTC.

V gene TRBV5-4 combines with J gene TRBJ1-4; D possibly corresponds to TRBD1 (6 bases). The CDR3 contains 14 residues. Trimming shortened V by 2 bases and J by 8 bases, and 13 bases separated the two germline ends. Germline V lookup: CDR1 SGHNT, CDR2 YYREEE (reference sequence). The CDR3 sequence is CASSLTGGPEKLFF. CDR3 coding DNA: TGTGCCAGCAGCTTAACGGGGGGCCCCGAAAAACTGTTTTTT.

V gene TRBV4-2 combines with J gene TRBJ1-4; unclear D gene. CDR1 and CDR2 from the germline V gene are LGHNA and YNFKEQ. V lost 0 bases to trimming and J lost 3 bases, with 17 bases between them. The length of the CDR3 is 18 residues. The CDR3 sequence: CASSQDSPTGGANEKLFF. The CDR3 nucleotides are TGTGCCAGCAGCCAAGATAGCCCGACGGGCGGGGCTAATGAAAAACTGTTTTTT.

This chain uses TRBV30 with TRBJ2-5; D not resolved. Between the trimmed V and J ends, which lost 2 bases and 4 bases, there was a span of 11 bases. CDR1 GTSNPN and CDR2 SVGIG come from the germline V gene (reference sequence). The CDR3 is made up of 13 amino acids. The CDR3 coding sequence is TGTGCCTGGAGTCCCCGGGTACGAGAGACCCAGTACTTC. Translated: CAWSPRVRETQYF.

This clone was counted a few times. This chain links TRBV3-1 (or the pseudogene TRBV3-2) with TRBJ2-2; D is undetermined. The CDR3 consists of 13 residues. Germline lookup yields CDR1 LGHDT and CDR2 YNNKEL (reference sequence). V lost 6 bases to trimming and J lost 1 base, with 6 bases between them. The CDR3 region is CASSKWNTGELFF. CDR3 sequence (DNA): TGTGCCAGCAGTAAATGGAACACCGGGGAGCTGTTTTTT.

This clone was found once. The chain combines TRBV2 with TRBJ2-3; 16 bases align to TRBD2. With V trimmed by 6 bases and J by 6 bases, 6 bases remained unmatched. Germline CDR1 SNHLY, CDR2 FYNNEI. The CDR3 contains 16 residues. CDR3 sequence: CASSKSGLAGGDTQYF. CDR3 nucleotides: TGTGCCAGCAGCAAATCGGGACTAGCGGGGGGGGATACGCAGTATTTT.

The chain is built from TRBV5-1 and TRBJ2-1, with D perhaps matching TRBD1 (6 bases). The germline CDR1 and CDR2 sequences are SGHRS and YFSETQ. The V end was cut by 4 bases, the J end by 6 bases, with 14 bases between. The CDR3 spans 14 residues. The CDR3 DNA sequence: TGCGCCAGCAGCCCGCCTTTGGGGGCCAATGAGCAGTTCTTC. It specifies CASSPPLGANEQFF.

J is TRBJ1-2 and V is TRBV9, with D uncertain. V was trimmed by 0 bases and J by 8 bases, leaving 14 bases between them. The CDR3 is made up of 14 amino acids. The germline V gene has CDR1 SGDLS and CDR2 YYNGEE. The CDR3 DNA follows: TGTGCCAGCAGCGTAGATCGTCTTCGGGGAGGCTACACCTTC. Protein product: CASSVDRLRGGYTF.

The chain employs TRBV2 and TRBJ2-3, with D possibly matching TRBD1 (5 bases). The ends were cut back, 2 bases at V and 4 bases at J, with 7 bases in the middle. The CDR3 consists of 13 residues. Germline CDR1 SNHLY, CDR2 FYNNEI. The chain's CDR3 is CASSEQGPDTQYF. The CDR3 DNA reads TGTGCCAGCAGTGAACAGGGCCCAGATACGCAGTATTTT.

The chain uses TRBV7-6 and TRBJ2-3, with D perhaps TRBD2 (5 bases). Germline V lookup: CDR1 SGHVS, CDR2 FNYEAQ. V was trimmed by 1 base and J by 0 bases, leaving 8 bases between them. The CDR3 has 15 residues. CDR3 sequence: CASSLVGGSTDTQYF. CDR3 sequence (DNA): TGTGCCAGCAGCTTAGTCGGCGGGAGCACAGATACGCAGTATTTT.

The table lists this clone with a count of one. The CDR3 DNA reads as TGTGCCAGCAGCTTAGGGGCTTCTAATGAAAAACTGTTTTTT. Its protein product is CASSLGASNEKLFF. J is TRBJ1-4 and V is TRBV7-6, with D unresolved. This CDR3 is 14 amino acids long. The V end was cut by 1 base, the J end by 3 bases, with 6 bases between. Germline assignment: CDR1 SGHVS and CDR2 FNYEAQ.

The chain combines TRBV21-1 with TRBJ2-1; TRBD2 was called by the table and not checked on the DNA. TRBV21-1 is shown as a pseudogene. This CDR3 contains 16 residues. This chain's CDR3 is CASSKRSLASYNEQFF. The DNA of the CDR3 is TGTGCCAGCAGCAAAAGGAGCTTGGCTTCCTACAATGAGCAGTTCTTC.

The V and J genes are TRBV2 and TRBJ1-5, with 8 bases identical to TRBD1. CDR1 is SNHLY, CDR2 FYNNEI, per germline. The V segment lost 5 bases and the J segment 2 bases; nucleotides outside the gene matches: 5. CDR3 size: 15 residues. CDR3 region: CASSRDRGGNQPQHF. In DNA, the CDR3 is TGTGCCAGCAGTAGAGACAGGGGTGGCAATCAGCCCCAGCATTTT.

In its sample, this clone was seen once. The rearrangement joins TRBV19 to TRBJ1-3; D unresolved. The V and J ends lost 5 bases and 0 bases respectively, with 11 bases between them. From germline, CDR1 is LNHDA and CDR2 SQIVND (reference sequence). The CDR3 extends over 15 amino acids. The CDR3 coding sequence is TGTGCCAGTAGTGCACAGCACAGCTCTGGAAACACCATATATTTT. Protein product: CASSAQHSSGNTIYF.

V gene TRBV24-1 combines with J gene TRBJ1-6; 8 bases map to TRBD1. After removal of 5 bases from V and 7 bases from J, the junction contained 6 bases not matched to a gene. The CDR3 runs 15 residues. Looked up from germline, CDR1 is KGHDR and CDR2 is SFDVKD. CDR3 sequence reads: CATSALRTGNSPLHF. The CDR3 nucleotides read TGTGCCACCAGTGCCCTCCGGACAGGGAATTCACCCCTCCACTTT.

This chain connects TRBV5-4 to TRBJ2-2, with D perhaps matching TRBD2 (6 bases). Germline V gene lookup returns CDR1 SGHNT and CDR2 YYREEE (reference sequence). V lost 1 base, J lost 7 bases, and 14 bases lay in between. The CDR3 loop spans 15 amino acids. The CDR3 sequence: CASSLPGERSGELFF. The CDR3 nucleotides read TGTGCCAGCAGCTTGCCGGGAGAGAGAAGCGGGGAGCTGTTTTTT.

Only a few counts were recorded for this clone. This rearrangement joins TRBV4-1 to TRBJ1-1; 8 bases line up with TRBD1. Losses at the gene ends were 1 base for V and 1 base for J; bases not matched to a gene: 8. The germline CDR1 and CDR2 sequences are MGHRA and YSYEKL. The CDR3 runs 17 residues. CDR3 in amino acids: CASSQAFSGQANTEAFF. The CDR3 DNA sequence: TGCGCCAGCAGCCAAGCCTTTTCGGGACAGGCGAACACTGAAGCTTTCTTT.

This clone has ten or more counts. The chain employs TRBV29-1 and TRBJ2-3; 7 positions agree with TRBD1. Germline CDR1 SQVTM, CDR2 ANQGSEA. The CDR3 consists of 12 residues. The V and J ends lost 4 bases and 4 bases, in that order; junction bases with no gene match: 2. The CDR3 region is CSVGTGPDTQYF. CDR3 coding DNA: TGCAGCGTTGGGACAGGTCCAGATACGCAGTATTTT.

The chain couples TRBV7-9 to TRBJ2-1; the match to TRBD2 covers 7 bases. CDR1 is SEHNR and CDR2 is FQNEAQ in the germline V gene (reference sequence). Trimming cost V 2 bases and J 3 bases; bases outside gene matches: 10. This CDR3 contains 17 residues. The CDR3 region has the DNA TGTGCCAGCAGCTTATATGGCGGCGGGGGAGTCTACAATGAGCAGTTCTTC. Its protein product is CASSLYGGGGVYNEQFF.

The chain has TRBV14 and TRBJ1-2; D unclear. The V gene lost 6 bases and the J gene lost 1 base, with 9 bases spanning the gap. This CDR3 has 13 residues. Germline V CDR1 and CDR2: SGHDN, FVKESK. For the CDR3, the DNA is TGTGCCAGCAGTGTACAGTTTAACTATGGCTACACCTTC. Protein product: CASSVQFNYGYTF.

DNA for the CDR3: TGTGCCAGCAGCCCCAGGGGGCTCCTAGAATACTACACCTTC. It codes for CASSPRGLLEYYTF. The chain has TRBV7-2 and TRBJ1-2; the match to TRBD1 covers 8 bases. The length of the CDR3 is 14 residues. J gave up 10 bases and V 5 bases, and 12 bases lay outside the gene matches. Germline values: CDR1 SGHTA, CDR2 FQGNSA.

The chain combines TRBV18 with TRBJ1-2, with D possibly TRBD1 on 6 matching bases. V was shortened by 3 bases and J by 4 bases, with 18 bases between the two germline ends. This CDR3 spans 16 amino acids. Germline CDR1 KGHSH, CDR2 LQKENI. The CDR3: CASSPNRGAAGYGYTF. The CDR3 nucleotides read TGTGCCAGCTCACCGAATCGGGGGGCCGCGGGCTATGGCTACACCTTC. The complete variable domain, with remaining parts taken from reference TRBV18 and TRBJ1-2, reads NAGVMQNPRHLVRRRGQEARLRCSPMKGHSHVYWYRQLPEEGLKFMVYLQKENIIDESGMPKERFSAEFPKEGPSILRIQQVVRGDSAAYFCASSPNRGAAGYGYTFGSGTRLTVV.